What follows is one T cell receptor (beta chain) and its context. Its antigen remains unknown. This record comes from a study of T cells in Graves' hyperthyroidism and ophthalmopathy. Findings of the study overall: Blood also held most thyroid clonotypes expanded beyond 0.001.

Diagnostic assessment was based on clinical symptoms, serum thyroxine and TRAb, thyroid ultrasound and orbital computed tomography. 10 ml of fresh peripheral blood supplied the PBMCs. The CDR3 spans 13 residues. CDR1 SQVTM and CDR2 ANQGSEA come from the germline V gene. J was trimmed by 5 bases and V by 2 bases; bases with no gene match: 1. Regions amplified from RNA transcripts were the TCR beta CDR3 regions. Using the HTBI primer set, a first-round RT-PCR was run on the TCR CDR3. TCRdb reprocessed the multiplex PCR reads via MiXCR and lists one record per CDR3 protein. The data hold about 500,000 distinct CDR3 sequences, with roughly 17% observed a single time.

The sample consisted of blood. The TCR sequence derives from a woman aged 18-29 years with Graves' ophthalmopathy. The chain couples TRBV29-1 to TRBJ2-2; 8 bases are shared with TRBD1. CDR3 region: CSVEQGATGELFF. In nucleotides, the CDR3 is TGCAGCGTTGAACAGGGGGCAACCGGGGAGCTGTTTTTT.